A selection of T cell receptor beta chains follows, all from one sample in a study of patients and donors after allogeneic stem cell transplantation. TCRdb independently ran MiXCR on the RT-PCR reads; one entry per CDR3 protein. The data hold approximately 250,000 distinct CDR3 sequences, with roughly 13% observed a single time. The sequenced material came from blood, either unsorted or a sorted T cell fraction (not recorded which). These receptor sequences come from a human donor who was either an allogeneic HSCT recipient or a stem cell or donor lymphocyte infusion donor (not recorded which). It is not recorded whose cells these are; they may come from a transplant donor. CDR3s include the opening cysteine and the closing phenylalanine or tryptophan. D genes are given only for firm matches. Some rows have no size entry. The others give once, few or many, or a class for an expanded clone.

V gene	J gene	D gene	clone size	CDR3 DNA	CDR3 protein
TRBV5-1	TRBJ2-7	TRBD1	-	TGCGCCAGCAGCTCGGGACAGAGGGGATACGAGCAGTACTTC	CASSSGQRGYEQYF
TRBV11-2	TRBJ2-3	TRBD2	-	TGTGCCAGCAGCTTACGGGTGACTAGCGGGACAGATACGCAGTATTTT	CASSLRVTSGTDTQYF
TRBV14	TRBJ2-2	-	-	TGTGCCAGCAGCCAGGCCGGGGGAAACACCGGGGAGCTGTTTTTT	CASSQAGGNTGELFF
TRBV28	TRBJ1-4	-	few	TGTGCCAGCAGAGTGGACGCCCAAAAACTGTTTTTT	CASRVDAQKLFF
TRBV6-1	TRBJ2-6	-	few	TGTGCCAGCACCGGGCCGGGTGGGGCCAACGTCCTGACTTTC	CASTGPGGANVLTF
TRBV21-1	TRBJ1-2	-	few	TGTGCCAGCAGCAAAGTGGGAGAGGGCTATGGCTACACCTTC	CASSKVGEGYGYTF
TRBV5-4	TRBJ2-2	-	-	TGTGCCAGCAGCCCAGGGGCCCTTCGACACACCGGGGAGCTGTTTTTT	CASSPGALRHTGELFF
TRBV25-1	TRBJ2-4	TRBD2	-	TGTGCCAGCAGGGACGGGGGGGGGAACATTCAGTACTTC	CASRDGGGNIQYF
TRBV29-1	TRBJ2-1	-	many	TGCAGCGTCGGACCCAGCTCCTACAATGAGCAGTTCTTC	CSVGPSSYNEQFF
TRBV15	TRBJ2-5	-	-	TGTGCCACCAGCGAGCCGGGGTCCCAAGAGACCCAGTACTTC	CATSEPGSQETQYF
TRBV24-1	TRBJ1-2	-	-	TGTGCCACCAGTGATTCGAACGACAGGGGCTACACCTTC	CATSDSNDRGYTF
TRBV3-1	TRBJ1-1	-	-	TGTGCCAGCAGCCAAGCCGGGCGGGCTGAAGCTTTCTTT	CASSQAGRAEAFF
TRBV3-1	TRBJ1-6	-	few	TGTGCCAGCAGCCAAGTAGCCCTTCGGGATTCACCCCTCCACTTT	CASSQVALRDSPLHF
TRBV7-9	TRBJ2-5	-	many	TGTGCCAGCAGCTTAGCCCAGAGGGGGACCCAGTACTTC	CASSLAQRGTQYF
TRBV7-6	TRBJ2-1	TRBD2	-	TGTGCCAGCAGGTCGACTAGCGGGAGCTCCTACAATGAGCAGTTCTTC	CASRSTSGSSYNEQFF
TRBV5-1	TRBJ1-5	-	-	TGCGCCAGCAGCTTGCAAGGGGTGGGAAGCAATCAGCCCCAGCATTTT	CASSLQGVGSNQPQHF
TRBV2	TRBJ1-2	TRBD1	-	TGTGCCAGCAGTAGGGGACAGGGGATAGGTGGCTACACCTTC	CASSRGQGIGGYTF
TRBV4-2	TRBJ2-7	TRBD1	many	TGTGCCAGCAGGTTAAACGGCCAGGGGGACTACGAGCAGTACTTC	CASRLNGQGDYEQYF
TRBV12-3/TRBV12-4	TRBJ2-7	-	many	TGTGCCAGCAGTCAACAGGGCCTCGTTGGATACGAGCAGTACTTC	CASSQQGLVGYEQYF
TRBV7-2	TRBJ2-2	-	-	TGTGCCAGCAGCTTAAGGCTGCGGATCGGGGAGCTGTTTTTT	CASSLRLRIGELFF
TRBV6-6	TRBJ1-1	-	-	TGTGCCAGCATCCGGGCATCGAACACTGAAGCTTTCTTT	CASIRASNTEAFF
TRBV2	TRBJ1-6	-	few	TGTGCCAGCACAGGGGTCAGCTCCTATAATTCACCCCTCCACTTT	CASTGVSSYNSPLHF
TRBV10-3	TRBJ2-2	TRBD2	few	TGTGCCATCTCTTGGGAGCGGGGAACCGGGGAGCTGTTTTTT	CAISWERGTGELFF
TRBV7-6	TRBJ2-2	-	many	TGTGCCAGCAGCTCCCCTCGGGGGGCGCGCACGGGGGACGGGGAGCTGTTTTTT	CASSSPRGARTGDGELFF
TRBV6-1	TRBJ2-6	-	-	TGTGCCAGCAGCCGCGCCATCTCTGGGGCCAACGTCCTGACTTTC	CASSRAISGANVLTF
TRBV9	TRBJ1-1	-	few	TGTGCCAGCAGCGTAGATTGGGGGGCCCGAAGTCTGAACACTGAAGCTTTCTTT	CASSVDWGARSLNTEAFF
TRBV6-6	TRBJ2-7	-	few	TGTGCCAGCGGTCGGGGATCCTACGAGCAGTACTTC	CASGRGSYEQYF
TRBV3-1	TRBJ1-3	-	-	TGTGCCAGCAGCCTCTCACGGGGGCACGGAAACACCATATATTTT	CASSLSRGHGNTIYF
TRBV9	TRBJ2-1	-	few	TGTGCCAGCAGCTCCTACGGGGTTGAGCAGTTCTTC	CASSSYGVEQFF
TRBV13	TRBJ1-6	-	few	TGTGCCAGCAGCTTAGGACAGCCGCGGGGTTCACCCCTCCACTTT	CASSLGQPRGSPLHF
TRBV19	TRBJ1-5	TRBD1	few	TGTGCCAGTAGTATAGATCGACGGCCGGGACAGGGGTTTCTACAGCCCCAGCATTTT	CASSIDRRPGQGFLQPQHF
TRBV3-1	TRBJ2-3	-	-	TGTGCCAGCAGCCTCCCTAGCGCCTCAGATACGCAGTATTTT	CASSLPSASDTQYF
TRBV5-1	TRBJ2-2	TRBD1	few	TGCGCCAGCAGCCGTGAGACAGGGGACACCGGGGAGCTGTTTTTT	CASSRETGDTGELFF
TRBV12-3/TRBV12-4	TRBJ1-5	-	many	TGTGCCAGCAGTCCCTCCCGACAGGCTAGCAATCAGCCCCAGCATTTT	CASSPSRQASNQPQHF
TRBV3-1	TRBJ1-3	-	many	TGTGCCAGCAGCCAAACCGCCGGGCAGGGTGGAAACACCATATATTTT	CASSQTAGQGGNTIYF
TRBV7-9	TRBJ2-6	-	few	TGTGCCAGCAGCTTAGAGGGGGGATACTCTGGGGCCAACGTCCTGACTTTC	CASSLEGGYSGANVLTF
TRBV7-9	TRBJ1-2	-	many	TGTGCCAGCAGCCCCGGAGGGCGCGCGGACTATGGCTACACCTTC	CASSPGGRADYGYTF
TRBV19	TRBJ1-5	TRBD1	few	TGTGCCACCGAGACAGGGGACGAATGGAATCAGCCCCAGCATTTT	CATETGDEWNQPQHF
TRBV30	TRBJ1-3	-	-	TGTGCCTGGAGTGTGTCGGGGGTTGGAAACACCATATATTTT	CAWSVSGVGNTIYF
TRBV7-8	TRBJ1-3	-	many	TGTGCCAGCAGCTCTCGTGGAAACACCATATATTTT	CASSSRGNTIYF
TRBV2	TRBJ2-7	TRBD1	-	TGTGCCAGCAGAGTGAACCCGGGACAGCAGGCCGAGCAGTACTTC	CASRVNPGQQAEQYF
TRBV30	TRBJ2-2	-	-	TGTGCCTGGATGGGAGCGGGGAACACCGGGGAGCTGTTTTTT	CAWMGAGNTGELFF